Following are 9 T cell receptor beta chains from one sample sequenced in a study of cytomegalovirus exposure and HLA in healthy donors. Researchers ran the PCR with 60 Vbeta and 13 Jbeta primers. Repertoires were generated with immunoSEQ multiplex PCR, while TCRdb's copy carries only in-frame clones and drops some. Of about 170,000 clones detected, 70% to 80% appear once; the ten largest clones hold approximately 2.2%. Sequencing was performed on PBMCs. These receptors came from a woman aged 45-60 years in good health and CMV-seronegative.

The rearrangement joins TRBV25-1 to TRBJ1-2, with TRBD1 as a possible D gene (5 bases). This CDR3 is 15 amino acids long. Looked up from germline, CDR1 is MGHDK and CDR2 is SYGVNS. Trimming cost V 1 base and J 3 bases, with 12 bases left between them. The CDR3 nucleotides read TGTGCCAGCAGTGAATCGGACACGCCCTACTATGGCTACACCTTC. It encodes CASSESDTPYYGYTF.

The V call is TRBV4-2, the J call TRBJ1-5, with 9 bases aligning to TRBD1. V dropped 3 bases and J dropped 5; count of bases not matched to a gene: 5. Germline V CDR1 and CDR2: LGHNA, YNFKEQ. CDR3 length: 15 residues. In DNA, the CDR3 is TGTGCCAGCAGCCACAGCAGGACAGGGGATCAGCCCCAGCATTTT. Translating gives CASSHSRTGDQPQHF.

The chain links TRBV4-1 to TRBJ2-2, with TRBD2 identical over 9 bases. The CDR3 sequence is 18 residues long. Germline trimming cut 4 bases from V and 5 bases from J; bases unmatched to any gene: 14. Germline V gene data show CDR1 as MGHRA and CDR2 as YSYEKL. CDR3 residues: CASSREAGGIGLTGELFF. CDR3 nucleotide sequence: TGCGCCAGCAGCCGGGAAGCGGGAGGCATCGGTTTGACCGGGGAGCTGTTTTTT.

The chain uses TRBV5-1 and TRBJ2-7; 8 nucleotides align to TRBD1. The CDR3 is made up of 15 amino acids. CDR1 and CDR2 from the germline V gene are SGHRS and YFSETQ. Trimming removed 1 base from V and 0 bases from J; junction bases left unmatched: 3. The CDR3 DNA reads TGCGCCAGCAGCTTGCAACAGGGGGTCTCCTACGAGCAGTACTTC. Translating it yields CASSLQQGVSYEQYF.

The chain has TRBV5-1 and TRBJ2-2; TRBD1 aligns across 7 bases. Germline V gene sequence: CDR1 SGHRS, CDR2 YFSETQ. The trim removed 5 bases at V and 7 bases at J, leaving 14 bases unmatched. This CDR3 spans 16 amino acids. The DNA for the CDR3 is TGCGCCAGCAGAATGATAGGACAGGAACTCGACGGGGAGCTGTTTTTT. This codes for CASRMIGQELDGELFF.

V gene TRBV7-2 combines with J gene TRBJ1-5; D perhaps matches TRBD1 (6 bases). The CDR3 loop spans 15 amino acids. Trimming removed 5 bases from V and 3 bases from J, with 14 bases in between. Germline V CDR1 and CDR2: SGHTA, FQGNSA. Written as DNA, the CDR3 is TGTGCCAGCAGCGGACAAACAGGGACCAATCAGCCCCAGCATTTT. It yields the protein CASSGQTGTNQPQHF. The whole variable domain, filled in from reference TRBV7-2 and TRBJ1-5, reads GAGVSQSPSNKVTEKGKDVELRCDPISGHTALYWYRQSLGQGLEFLIYFQGNSAPDKSGLPSDRFSAERTGGSVSTLTIQRTQQEDSAVYLCASSGQTGTNQPQHFGDGTRLSIL.

The V call is TRBV7-2, the J call TRBJ1-5; the D is unclear. The V gene lost 1 base and the J gene lost 5 bases, with 6 bases spanning the gap. The CDR3 is made up of 13 amino acids. Germline CDR1 reads SGHTA; CDR2 reads FQGNSA. The CDR3 spells CASSLVRDQPQHF. The CDR3 nucleotides are TGTGCCAGCAGCTTAGTGCGCGATCAGCCCCAGCATTTT.

CDR3: CATSRDLQSSYEQYF. The DNA for the CDR3 is TGTGCCACCAGCAGAGATTTACAGAGCTCCTACGAGCAGTACTTC. The chain combines TRBV15 with TRBJ2-7; D is undetermined. V gave up 0 bases and J gave up 0 bases, with 9 bases separating them. The V gene's germline CDR1 is LNHNV and CDR2 YYDKDF (reference sequence). The CDR3 has 15 residues.

The chain uses TRBV7-2 and TRBJ2-3, with 8 bases fitting TRBD2. The CDR3 covers 15 residues. The V segment lost 3 bases and the J segment 5 bases; nucleotides outside the gene matches: 7. Germline V gene sequence: CDR1 SGHTA, CDR2 FQGNSA. Here the CDR3 reads CASSLGRGGEDTQYF. The CDR3 DNA reads TGTGCCAGCAGCTTGGGACGGGGGGGTGAAGATACGCAGTATTTT.